This T cell receptor beta chain came from a study of identical twins' blood T cells (dated by TCRdb to about 2013). About the full investigation: The approximately 12 libraries, six for the alpha chain and six for the beta chain, together yielded around 52 million Illumina reads. TCR alpha and beta chain repertoires of three pairs of monozygous twins were compared using next-generation sequencing to assess genetic influence on repertoire formation. Study-wide findings and limitations: Because the twins were raised together, environmental influences could not be ruled out as an explanation for the similarity between twins. V gene usage was reported to be markedly more similar within twin pairs than between unrelated donors, even among non-selected out-of-frame TCRbeta clonotypes. The count of CDR3 clonotypes shared by two donors depended mainly on the product of the two donors' cloneset sizes, and twins did not clearly depart from this trend. The study stated that the proposed role of the TCRalpha J segment in MHC recognition during thymic selection needs to be validated by independent studies. Among the most abundant TCRbeta clonotypes, every donor shared more CDR3 sequences with her own twin than with unrelated donors.

Six healthy women forming three monozygous twin pairs were used as donors. All three twin pairs had been reared together, and it was thought likely that the same infectious agents and vaccines had been met by these twin pairs. TCR cDNA libraries were prepared from RNA that was isolated from peripheral blood mononuclear cells. There are 10 amino acids in the CDR3, from cysteine to phenylalanine inclusive. Solely the CDR3 DNA is kept, with 30 bases framed from the first base. CDR1 and CDR2 are read off the germline V gene as SQVTM and ANQGSEA. The library was generated by 5' RACE. Sequenced using an Illumina Genome Analyzer IIx. RNA-based TCR cDNA libraries were prepared by a previously described protocol with several modifications. Sample-specific barcodes were introduced on both ends of each TCR cDNA library during cDNA synthesis and amplification to prevent cross-contamination. Regarding the original processing steps: Between about 90,000 and nearly 550,000 clonotypes were identified per individual, and about 2 to 3.6 million CDR3-containing reads were obtained per library. Reads with improper barcode index combinations were discarded, after which clonesets were built for each library with the MiTCR software. While assembling CDR3 clonotypes, MiTCR filtered or rescued low-quality reads and corrected PCR and sequencing errors. Artificial out-of-frame clonotypes were removed by being mapped to in-frame sequences, with one indel in the CDR3 allowed. Similarity in V and J gene usage between donors was calculated as the Jensen-Shannon divergence divided by the mean entropy. Using fastp trimming at Q25 and MiXCR clonotype assembly, TCRdb reanalyzed the public sequencing data and kept in-frame beta chains. Merged by CDR3 protein, the rows form single entries marked with the most common genes and DNA. The V and J calls and clone size are TCRdb's, not the authors'. The sample table contains around 380,000 distinct CDR3 sequences; only one count was recorded for about 28% of them. The top ten hold roughly 6.1% of the sample.

This clonotype was seen only a few times. Its target antigen remains unknown. One end of the junction does not line up with germline, which may come from a read error. The sequencing input was PBMCs. This receptor was obtained from a woman aged 18 to 50 in good health. This chain is built from TRBV29-1 and TRBJ1-1; no D gene call is confident. The CDR3 corresponds to CSVVFVGRLF. The DNA is as follows: TGCAGCGTTGTGTTTGTAGGACGCCTCTTT.